Below, 15 T cell receptor beta chains from the same sample are listed, as sequenced in a study of beta chain features in type 1 diabetes. No antigens are known for them. Study findings and constraints: Type 1 diabetes patients had TCRB CDR3s that were shorter (moderately but significantly so) in all four CD4+ subsets.

Every isolated RNA sample was fully reverse transcribed, so sequencing captured expressed TCRB transcripts. Profiling relied on immunoSEQ multiplex PCR, and the TCRdb table lists in-frame clones only, not all of them. The sample has 300,000 to 450,000 clones, roughly 12% seen once; the top ten hold around 0.01%. The sequenced sample consisted of naive CD4+ T cells from blood. The receptors come from a woman in her late teens or twenties with type 1 diabetes.

The chain recombines TRBV29-1 with TRBJ1-2, with D perhaps TRBD1 (6 bases). CDR3 size: 11 residues. V lost 6 bases and J 8 bases, leaving 13 bases between the germline ends. The germline gives CDR1 SQVTM, CDR2 ANQGSEA. Here the CDR3 DNA reads TGCAGCGTCTCGGGGCAGGGGGGCTACACCTTC. It encodes CSVSGQGGYTF.

The genes are TRBV30 and TRBJ1-5; tentatively, D is TRBD1 (6 bases). V was clipped by 2 bases and J by 6 bases, with 14 bases between them. CDR1 is GTSNPN and CDR2 is SVGIG in the germline V gene (reference sequence). This CDR3 is built from 14 residues. The CDR3, as DNA: TGTGCCTGGAGTTCGGACAGCAGCCGTCAGCCCCAGCATTTT. It codes for CAWSSDSSRQPQHF. Together with reference TRBV30 and TRBJ1-5, the CDR3 gives the full variable domain: SQTIHQWPATLVQPVGSPLSLECTVEGTSNPNLYWYRQAAGRGLQLLFYSVGIGQISSEVPQNLSASRPQDRQFILSSKKLLLSDSGFYLCAWSSDSSRQPQHFGDGTRLSIL.

The table lists this clone with a few counts. The chain links TRBV5-1 to TRBJ1-4; possibly TRBD1 for D (6 bases). The CDR3 runs 16 residues. The V end lost 4 bases, the J end lost 6 bases, and 19 bases lay between the germline ends. Germline lookup yields CDR1 SGHRS and CDR2 YFSETQ. The CDR3 loop reads CASSPTQQGWDEKLFF. CDR3 in DNA: TGCGCCAGCAGCCCGACACAACAGGGATGGGATGAAAAACTGTTTTTT.

The V call is TRBV30, the J call TRBJ1-5; 7 positions match TRBD1. V trimming: 2 bases; J trimming: 4 bases; junction bases outside the gene matches: 2. Germline CDR1 GTSNPN, CDR2 SVGIG (reference sequence). The length of the CDR3 is 13 residues. The CDR3 is CAWSFRGNQPQHF. Here the CDR3 DNA reads TGTGCCTGGAGTTTCAGGGGGAATCAGCCCCAGCATTTT.

This rearrangement joins TRBV19 to TRBJ1-6, with D hard to call. The germline V gene encodes CDR1 LNHDA and CDR2 SQIVND (reference sequence). The CDR3 is made up of 14 amino acids. Trimming removed 2 bases from V and 3 bases from J, with 5 bases in between. The CDR3 DNA reads TGTGCCAGTAGTATAACAGTCTATAATTCACCCCTCCACTTT. Protein: CASSITVYNSPLHF.

This clone occurred a few times. The genes are TRBV9 and TRBJ2-5; 9 nucleotides match TRBD2. Germline CDR1 SGDLS, CDR2 YYNGEE. Germline trimming cut 0 bases from V and 5 bases from J; bases unmatched to any gene: 8. The length of the CDR3 is 16 residues. CDR3 nucleotides: TGTGCCAGCAGCGTAGGGGGAACTAGCGGGTTCGAGACCCAGTACTTC. Translation gives CASSVGGTSGFETQYF.

There are a few counts of this clone. This sequence joins TRBV6-5 and TRBJ2-5; the D gene is possibly TRBD2 (5 bases). This CDR3 is built from 13 residues. Germline CDR1 is MNHEY and CDR2 is SVGAGI. The ends were cut back, 6 bases at V and 5 bases at J, with 13 bases in the middle. DNA of the CDR3: TGTGCCAGCAGCCCCGGGATCATCGAGACCCAGTACTTC. This encodes CASSPGIIETQYF.

This clone was seen only a few times. This chain links TRBV25-1 with TRBJ2-3, with 11 bases that match TRBD2. In germline, CDR1 is MGHDK, CDR2 SYGVNS. V lost 2 bases to trimming and J lost 3 bases; unmatched junction nucleotides: 1. The CDR3 is 15 amino acids. CDR3 protein: CASSELAGGTDTQYF. CDR3 in DNA: TGTGCCAGCAGTGAACTAGCGGGAGGAACAGATACGCAGTATTTT.

The chain combines TRBV14 with TRBJ2-7; 11 bases line up with TRBD2. Unmatched junction bases numbered 3, after V lost 2 bases and J lost 3 bases. Germline CDR1 is SGHDN and CDR2 is FVKESK. The CDR3 loop spans 15 amino acids. DNA of the CDR3: TGTGCCAGCAGCCAAACTAGCGGGAGTAACTACGAGCAGTACTTC. It translates to CASSQTSGSNYEQYF. Looking up the rest from reference TRBV14 and TRBJ2-7 gives the full variable domain: EAGVTQFPSHSVIEKGQTVTLRCDPISGHDNLYWYRRVMGKEIKFLLHFVKESKQDESGMPNNRFLAERTGGTYSTLKVQPAELEDSGVYFCASSQTSGSNYEQYFGPGTRLTVT.

Note on this clone: The same CDR3 is also encoded by other DNA sequences in this sample. The chain joins TRBV9 to TRBJ1-1; no firm D call. Trimming took off 3 bases at V and 0 bases at J, with 12 bases between the two ends. Per germline, CDR1 SGDLS and CDR2 YYNGEE. The CDR3 totals 15 residues. In DNA form, the CDR3 reads TGTGCCAGCAGCGCCCGAGGGAGGATGAACACTGAAGCTTTCTTT. This gives the protein CASSARGRMNTEAFF.

The gene calls are TRBV6-4 and TRBJ1-2, with 8 bases fitting TRBD1. Trimming at V came to 6 bases and at J to 7 bases, leaving 7 bases not matched to a gene. Germline V lookup: CDR1 MRHNA, CDR2 SNTAGT. This CDR3 spans 13 amino acids. The CDR3 sequence: CASSPGQGGGYTF. In nucleotides, the CDR3 is TGTGCCAGCAGCCCAGGACAGGGAGGTGGCTACACCTTC.

In this sample, this clone turned up a few times. This chain joins TRBV7-3 and TRBJ2-7; no clear D. CDR3 size: 13 residues. CDR1 is SGHTA, CDR2 FQGTGA, per germline. Deletions cut 0 bases from V and 2 bases from J, with 5 bases between. This CDR3 reads CASSLTGAYEQYF. The CDR3 DNA sequence: TGTGCCAGCAGCTTAACGGGCGCCTACGAGCAGTACTTC.

The chain couples TRBV11-2 to TRBJ1-5; tentatively, D is TRBD1 (5 bases). Germline V gene lookup returns CDR1 SGHAT and CDR2 FQNNGV. This CDR3 contains 13 residues. Trimming removed 5 bases from V and 5 bases from J, with 10 bases in between. The CDR3 region has the DNA TGTGCCAGCAGCCTAGGGGAGGATCAGCCCCAGCATTTT. Protein: CASSLGEDQPQHF. Variable domain in full (rest from reference TRBV11-2 and TRBJ1-5): EAGVAQSPRYKIIEKRQSVAFWCNPISGHATLYWYQQILGQGPKLLIQFQNNGVVDDSQLPKDRFSAERLKGVDSTLKIQPAKLEDSAVYLCASSLGEDQPQHFGDGTRLSIL.

The chain uses TRBV4-3 and TRBJ2-3; tentatively, D is TRBD2 (6 bases). Germline values: CDR1 LGHNA, CDR2 YSLEER. The CDR3 is made up of 15 amino acids. Between the trimmed V and J ends, which lost 1 base and 4 bases, there was a span of 12 bases. The CDR3 bases are TGCGCCAGCAGCCAAGGAGCCAGCGGGCCAGATACGCAGTATTTT. Amino acids: CASSQGASGPDTQYF.

The chain couples TRBV14 to TRBJ2-5; D call uncertain. The CDR3 contains 12 residues. The germline V gene encodes CDR1 SGHDN and CDR2 FVKESK. V lost 2 bases to trimming and J lost 2 bases, with 3 bases between them. This chain's CDR3 is CASSQQQETQYF. CDR3 nucleotides: TGTGCCAGCAGCCAACAGCAAGAGACCCAGTACTTC.